The source of this TCR delta chain is a study of gamma-delta chains in newborns, infants, children. Study context: Microbial exposure reportedly drives polyclonal innate γδ T cell expansion after birth.

TCRdb re-called the reads with CATT. The sample has around 2,800 delta-chain clones; about 2.4% are singletons. This CDR3 region has 18 residues. The germline CDR1 and CDR2 sequences are GEAIGNYY and EKD. Trimming left V 4 bases short and J 3 bases short, with 26 bases between. This clone is medium-sized (0.01 to 0.1%) by share. The V gene is TRDV2, the J gene TRDJ1; weak D call: TRDD3 (5 bases). The sequence came from a child who was a newborn, infant or young child, either healthy, febrile or measles-vaccinated (not recorded which). Material: blood. CDR3 sequence: CACDSVQKISGGADKLIF. Here the CDR3 DNA reads TGTGCCTGTGATTCCGTACAGAAGATATCAGGGGGTGCCGATAAACTCATCTTT.